This entry features one T cell receptor beta chain sequence. Antigen specificity is unknown. The data were taken from a study of CXCR3-negative and CXCR3-positive naive CD8 T cells. Study results and limitations: CXCR3-positive naive cells carried more hydrophobic TRB CDR3s than CXCR3-negative naive cells did. Cryopreservation partially decreased CXCR3 expression, and most assays used fresh PBMCs.

The libraries of TRB cDNA were prepared using 5' RACE with UMI labels. TCRdb re-called the 5' RACE reads; one entry per CDR3 protein, DNA not given. The table for this sample gives 100,000 to 150,000 distinct CDR3 sequences. Cells that were CD45RO-CCR7+CD27+CD95- constituted naive CD8+ T cells. Sequencing was carried out using naive CXCR3- CD8+ T cells from blood. Subset indicated: CD45RO-CCR7+CD27+CD95- naive CD8+ T cells lacking CXCR3 (TNR3-). This TCR was recovered from a human donor in good health. Some clones in this sample may be carry-over from other donors' samples.

The CDR3 here is CASSQGTGGVAFF. V usage is TRBV14 and J usage is TRBJ1-1; no DNA is available, so the TRBD1 call from TCRdb remains unchecked. Germline V gene sequence: CDR1 SGHDN, CDR2 FVKESK. This CDR3 comprises 13 residues.